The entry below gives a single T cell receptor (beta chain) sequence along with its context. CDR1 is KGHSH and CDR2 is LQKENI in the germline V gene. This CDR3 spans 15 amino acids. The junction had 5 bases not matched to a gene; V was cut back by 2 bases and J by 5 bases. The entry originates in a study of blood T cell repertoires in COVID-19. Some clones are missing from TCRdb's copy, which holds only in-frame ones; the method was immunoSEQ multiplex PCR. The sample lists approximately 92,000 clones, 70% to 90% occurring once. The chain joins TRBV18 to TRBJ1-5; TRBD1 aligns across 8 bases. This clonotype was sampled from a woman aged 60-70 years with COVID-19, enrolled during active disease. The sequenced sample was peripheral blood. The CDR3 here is CASSPSSGGYQPQHF. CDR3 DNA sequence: TGTGCCAGCTCACCATCCTCAGGGGGCTATCAGCCCCAGCATTTT.